This entry lists 15 T cell receptor beta chains sequenced from one sample in a study of blood T cell repertoires in COVID-19 (dated by TCRdb to 2018 to 2020). Receptors were amplified or captured by the immunoSEQ multiplex PCR assay. TCRdb carries this immuneACCESS record with in-frame sequences only. Its versions omit some clonotypes, under half of them owing to an unresolved V gene in the studies checked, with the rest unexplained. Across this sample there are some 140,000 clones, with approximately 90% seen only once. Clones ranked in the top ten supply around 18% of the sample. Sample: peripheral blood. The receptors derive from a man between 50 and 59 years old with active or convalescent COVID-19.

Written as DNA, the CDR3 is TGTGCCAGCAGCTTAGGTGCTAGCGGGCATTACGAGCAGTACTTC. Amino acid sequence: CASSLGASGHYEQYF. The chain has TRBV7-8 and TRBJ2-7, with 8 bases identical to TRBD2. The CDR3 length is 15 residues. CDR1 SGHVS and CDR2 FQNEAQ come from the germline V gene. V dropped 1 base and J dropped 4; count of bases not matched to a gene: 6. The full variable domain, completed using reference TRBV7-8 and TRBJ2-7, is GAGVSQSPRYKVAKRGQDVALRCDPISGHVSLFWYQQALGQGPEFLTYFQNEAQLDKSGLPSDRFFAERPEGSVSTLKIQRTQQEDSAVYLCASSLGASGHYEQYFGPGTRLTVT.

The V gene is TRBV10-3, the J gene TRBJ2-3, with D unclear. The CDR3 is made up of 12 amino acids. CDR1 and CDR2 from the germline V gene are ENHRY and SYGVKD. V lost 0 bases to trimming and J lost 4 bases, with 2 bases between them. In nucleotides, the CDR3 is TGTGCCATCAGTGAGTCCGCAGATACGCAGTATTTT. It translates to CAISESADTQYF.

The gene calls are TRBV28 and TRBJ2-7; D not certain. The CDR3 runs to 10 residues. Deletions cut 6 bases from V and 3 bases from J, with 3 bases between. In germline, CDR1 is MDHEN, CDR2 SYDVKM. CDR3 sequence (DNA): TGTGCCAGCAGCAACTACGAGCAGTACTTC. Residues: CASSNYEQYF. Full variable domain (missing parts from reference TRBV28 and TRBJ2-7): DVKVTQSSRYLVKRTGEKVFLECVQDMDHENMFWYRQDPGLGLRLIYFSYDVKMKEKGDIPEGYSVSREKKERFSLILESASTNQTSMYLCASSNYEQYFGPGTRLTVT.

The sample holds a few counts of this clone. The chain links TRBV19 to TRBJ2-5; a possible D gene is TRBD2 (7 bases). Per germline, CDR1 LNHDA and CDR2 SQIVND (reference sequence). The length of the CDR3 is 14 residues. V was pared by 10 bases and J by 3 bases, with 18 bases between. The chain's CDR3 is CATQVSGGKETQYF. DNA for the CDR3: TGTGCCACCCAGGTCTCGGGGGGCAAAGAGACCCAGTACTTC.

This chain joins TRBV13 and TRBJ2-1; D is possibly TRBD2 (5 bases). Germline V gives CDR1 PRHDT, CDR2 FYEKMQ (reference sequence). The CDR3 has 16 amino acids. V shed 4 bases and J shed 4 bases, with 17 bases lying between them. The CDR3 nucleotides read TGTGCCAGCAGCTCGTACGAGGGAGAGGGTTACAATGAGCAGTTCTTC. Its translation is CASSSYEGEGYNEQFF.

The rearrangement links TRBV5-5 to TRBJ1-4; D remains unclear. Germline-derived CDR1 and CDR2 are SGHKS and YYEKEE (reference sequence). Between the trimmed V and J ends, which lost 3 bases and 0 bases, there was a span of 9 bases. The CDR3 loop spans 15 amino acids. CDR3 sequence: CASSSSLTTNEKLFF. The CDR3 bases are TGTGCCAGCAGCTCCTCACTTACAACTAATGAAAAACTGTTTTTT.

This clone has only a few counts. The rearrangement links TRBV2 to TRBJ2-1; TRBD2 matches at 10 bases. V trimming: 6 bases; J trimming: 6 bases; junction bases outside the gene matches: 5. CDR1 and CDR2 from the germline V gene are SNHLY and FYNNEI. This CDR3 is built from 14 residues. The CDR3 region is CASRGTSVGNEQFF. The CDR3 DNA sequence: TGTGCCAGCAGGGGGACTAGCGTAGGCAATGAGCAGTTCTTC. The variable domain in full, completed from reference TRBV2 and TRBJ2-1, reads EPEVTQTPSHQVTQMGQEVILRCVPISNHLYFYWYRQILGQKVEFLVSFYNNEISEKSEIFDDQFSVERPDGSNFTLKIRSTKLEDSAMYFCASRGTSVGNEQFFGPGTRLTVL.

This clone was observed once. The V gene is TRBV5-1, the J gene TRBJ1-3, with TRBD1 identical over 7 bases. V lost 4 bases, J lost 3 bases, and 10 bases stayed unmatched. Germline V lookup: CDR1 SGHRS, CDR2 YFSETQ. The length of the CDR3 is 16 residues. DNA of the CDR3: TGCGCCAGCAGCGGCTCCGGGACAGAAAGTGGAAACACCATATATTTT. Translating gives CASSGSGTESGNTIYF.

The chain has TRBV2 and TRBJ2-3, with 8 nucleotides matching TRBD2. The CDR3 has 14 amino acids. J gave up 4 bases and V 3 bases, and 3 bases lay outside the gene matches. Germline CDR1 reads SNHLY; CDR2 reads FYNNEI. The CDR3: CASSEWREADTQYF. DNA for the CDR3: TGTGCCAGCAGTGAGTGGCGGGAGGCAGATACGCAGTATTTT.

This clone was found once. V is TRBV7-2 and J is TRBJ2-7; TRBD2 matches at 9 bases. The germline V gene has CDR1 SGHTA and CDR2 FQGNSA. The trim removed 5 bases at V and 1 base at J, leaving 6 bases unmatched. The CDR3 is 15 residues long. This chain's CDR3 is CASSLSGSQSYEQYF. The CDR3 nucleotides read TGTGCCAGCAGCCTTAGCGGGAGTCAGTCCTACGAGCAGTACTTC.

The chain couples TRBV5-1 to TRBJ1-1; D perhaps matches TRBD1 (6 bases). Trimming left V 4 bases short and J 6 bases short, with 10 bases between. The CDR3 totals 12 residues. Germline V gene lookup returns CDR1 SGHRS and CDR2 YFSETQ. CDR3 DNA sequence: TGCGCCAGCAGCATTGGGGGCTCTGAAGCTTTCTTT. Residues: CASSIGGSEAFF.

The J gene is TRBJ1-5, the V gene TRBV4-1, with a weak D call TRBD1 (5 bases). CDR1 and CDR2 from the germline V gene are MGHRA and YSYEKL. The V and J ends lost 0 bases and 9 bases respectively, with 21 bases between them. The CDR3 extends over 17 amino acids. The CDR3 loop reads CASSQEPPGLLVWPQHF. The CDR3 DNA reads TGCGCCAGCAGCCAAGAGCCCCCGGGACTGCTGGTTTGGCCCCAGCATTTT.

This sequence joins TRBV5-1 and TRBJ2-2, with D tentatively TRBD1 (5 bases). Germline V gene lookup returns CDR1 SGHRS and CDR2 YFSETQ. CDR3 length: 15 residues. V shed 2 bases and J shed 1 base, with 9 bases lying between them. CDR3 nucleotides: TGCGCCAGCAGCTTTGACGGACAGAACACCGGGGAGCTGTTTTTT. Its translation: CASSFDGQNTGELFF. Using reference TRBV5-1 and TRBJ2-2 for the parts outside the CDR3, the full variable domain is KAGVTQTPRYLIKTRGQQVTLSCSPISGHRSVSWYQQTPGQGLQFLFEYFSETQRNKGNFPGRFSGRQFSNSRSEMNVSTLELGDSALYLCASSFDGQNTGELFFGEGSRLTVL.

Here the CDR3 reads CATADYISDIQYF. The DNA of the CDR3 is TGTGCCACCGCGGACTACATTTCTGACATTCAGTACTTC. The chain carries TRBV6-5 and TRBJ2-4, with D maybe TRBD2 (6 bases). The CDR3 is 13 amino acids. V was clipped by 10 bases and J by 8 bases, with 18 bases between them. Germline V gene data show CDR1 as MNHEY and CDR2 as SVGAGI.

The chain combines TRBV7-8 with TRBJ1-2; tentative D call: TRBD1 (6 bases). The germline V and J ends were trimmed by 2 bases and 10 bases, with 14 bases remaining between them. There are 13 residues in the CDR3. The germline CDR1 and CDR2 sequences are SGHVS and FQNEAQ. This CDR3 reads CASSLSGGRDYTF. In DNA, the CDR3 is TGTGCCAGCAGCTTAAGCGGGGGGCGAGACTACACCTTC.